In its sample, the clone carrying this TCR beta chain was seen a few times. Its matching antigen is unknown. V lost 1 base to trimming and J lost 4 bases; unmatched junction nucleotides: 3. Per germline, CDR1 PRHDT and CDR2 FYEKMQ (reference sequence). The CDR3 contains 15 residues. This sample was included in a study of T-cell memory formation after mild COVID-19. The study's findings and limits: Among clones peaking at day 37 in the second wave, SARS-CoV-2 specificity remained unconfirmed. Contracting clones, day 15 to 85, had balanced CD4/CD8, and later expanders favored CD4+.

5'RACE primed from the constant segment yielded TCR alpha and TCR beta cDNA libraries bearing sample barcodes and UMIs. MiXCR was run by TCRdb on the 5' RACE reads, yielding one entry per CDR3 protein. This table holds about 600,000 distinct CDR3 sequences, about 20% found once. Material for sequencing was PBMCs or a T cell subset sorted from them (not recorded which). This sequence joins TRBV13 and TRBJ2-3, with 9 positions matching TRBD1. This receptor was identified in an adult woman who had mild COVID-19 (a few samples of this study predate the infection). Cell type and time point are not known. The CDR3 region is CASSLVGTGPDTQYF. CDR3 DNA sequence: TGTGCCAGCAGCTTAGTGGGGACAGGGCCAGATACGCAGTATTTT.